This record looks at one T cell receptor (beta chain) sequence and its context. The data were taken from a study of cytomegalovirus exposure and HLA in healthy donors. The PCR used 60 Vbeta and 13 Jbeta primers. Assay used: immunoSEQ multiplex PCR; TCRdb lists only in-frame clones, some missing. The sample includes 100,000 or so clones, roughly three quarters of them seen just once. CDR1 and CDR2 from the germline V gene are SGHRS and YFSETQ. The CDR3 spans 15 residues. J lost 8 bases, V lost 4 bases, and 13 bases had no gene match. The source is a woman in her forties or fifties in good health and CMV-seropositive. The rearrangement joins TRBV5-1 to TRBJ1-2; 8 bases line up with TRBD1. The sample comprised PBMCs. Here the CDR3 reads CASSHGQGPSPGYTF. For the CDR3, the DNA is TGCGCCAGCAGCCATGGACAGGGACCCTCTCCCGGCTACACCTTC.